Described below is a single T cell receptor beta chain sequence and its context. This specimen comes from a study of blood T cell repertoires in COVID-19. Study at large: Donors in the United States, Italy and Spain gave samples during acute or convalescent COVID-19. Sources were T cells, B-cell-depleted T cells, or PBMCs; the material itself was cDNA or gDNA.

The protocol was immunoSEQ multiplex PCR, while the TCRdb copy is restricted to in-frame clones and leaves out a portion. The sample lists about 210,000 clones, over 70% occurring once. The sample was peripheral blood. The receptor's source is a woman aged 50 to 60 with acute or convalescent COVID-19.

The CDR3 here is CASSFLLGLPGEQYF. DNA of the CDR3: TGTGCCAGCAGCTTCCTCCTGGGACTGCCGGGTGAGCAGTACTTC. The chain has TRBV5-8 and TRBJ2-7; D is perhaps TRBD2 (6 bases). The CDR3 is 15 amino acids. The V end lost 2 bases, the J end lost 7 bases, and 19 bases lay between the germline ends. Germline assignment: CDR1 SGHTS and CDR2 YDEGEE.